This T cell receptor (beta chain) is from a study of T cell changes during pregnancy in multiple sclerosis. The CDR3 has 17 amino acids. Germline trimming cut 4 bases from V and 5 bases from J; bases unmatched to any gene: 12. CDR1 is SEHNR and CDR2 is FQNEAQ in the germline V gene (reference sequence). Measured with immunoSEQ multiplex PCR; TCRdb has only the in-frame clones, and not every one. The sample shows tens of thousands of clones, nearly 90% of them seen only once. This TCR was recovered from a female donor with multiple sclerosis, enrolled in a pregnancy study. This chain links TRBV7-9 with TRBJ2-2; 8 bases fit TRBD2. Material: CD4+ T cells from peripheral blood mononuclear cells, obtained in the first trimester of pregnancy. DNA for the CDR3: TGTGCCAGCAGCTGGGGGGCGGCAGCGGGAGATACCGGGGAGCTGTTTTTT. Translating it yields CASSWGAAAGDTGELFF.